This TCR beta chain was identified during a study of blood T cell repertoires in COVID-19. Germline V gene data show CDR1 as KGHSH and CDR2 as LQKENI. V dropped 3 bases and J dropped 0; count of bases not matched to a gene: 3. The CDR3 runs to 15 residues. Clones were sequenced by immunoSEQ multiplex PCR, and TCRdb holds only the in-frame ones, with some missing. Of 70,000 to 95,000 clones in the sample, around 85% were seen once. This clone was detected once. The sample carries other DNA sequences with the same CDR3. The sample was peripheral blood. The chain uses TRBV18 and TRBJ1-2; 8 nucleotides match TRBD1. This TCR was recovered from a woman in her 70s with active or convalescent COVID-19. The CDR3 sequence: CASSPQTGANYGYTF. The CDR3 DNA sequence: TGTGCCAGCTCACCTCAGACAGGGGCTAACTATGGCTACACCTTC.